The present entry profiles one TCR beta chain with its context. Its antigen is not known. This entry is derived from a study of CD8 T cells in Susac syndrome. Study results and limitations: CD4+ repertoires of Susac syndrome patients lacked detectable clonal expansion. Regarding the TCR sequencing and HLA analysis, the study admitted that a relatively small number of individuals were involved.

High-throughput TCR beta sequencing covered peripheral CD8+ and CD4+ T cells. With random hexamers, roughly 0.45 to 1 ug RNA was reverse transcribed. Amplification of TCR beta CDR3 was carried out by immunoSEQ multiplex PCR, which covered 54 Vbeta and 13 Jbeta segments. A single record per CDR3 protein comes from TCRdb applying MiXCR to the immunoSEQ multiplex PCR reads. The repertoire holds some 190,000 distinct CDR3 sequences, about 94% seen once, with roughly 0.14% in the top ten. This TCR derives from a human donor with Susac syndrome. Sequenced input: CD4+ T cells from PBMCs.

CDR3 DNA sequence: TGTGCCAGCGCAACAGGGAAGGGTGAAGCTTTCTTT. The encoded protein is CASATGKGEAFF. V and J are TRBV2 and TRBJ1-1; the D gene is possibly TRBD1 (6 bases). The germline gives CDR1 SNHLY, CDR2 FYNNEI. The V gene lost 8 bases and the J gene lost 7 bases, with 14 bases spanning the gap. The CDR3 is 12 amino acids.